The 30 T cell receptor beta chains below come from one sample, sequenced in a study of blood T cell repertoires in COVID-19. The assay was immunoSEQ multiplex PCR, and TCRdb's table has in-frame clones only and misses some. The data show about 200,000 clones, around nine tenths seen once. Sequencing was done on a sample of PBMCs or T cells enriched from blood (not recorded which). The receptor set was obtained from a woman in her 30s who had been exposed to COVID-19.

This clone was picked up a small number of times. V usage is TRBV27 and J usage is TRBJ1-3; D possibly corresponds to TRBD1 (5 bases). The germline V gene has CDR1 MNHEY and CDR2 SMNVEV (reference sequence). This CDR3 region has 15 residues. The V end was cut by 1 base, the J end by 0 bases, with 7 bases between. CDR3 in amino acids: CASSLFGGSGNTIYF. In DNA, the CDR3 is TGTGCCAGCAGTTTATTCGGGGGCTCTGGAAACACCATATATTTT.

V and J are TRBV13 and TRBJ1-1, with D possibly being TRBD1 (5 bases). The CDR3 sequence is 14 residues long. The V gene's germline CDR1 is PRHDT and CDR2 FYEKMQ (reference sequence). V shed 3 bases and J shed 3 bases, with 11 bases lying between them. CDR3 in amino acids: CASSFWGRDTEAFF. The DNA for the CDR3 is TGTGCCAGCAGCTTTTGGGGGAGGGACACTGAAGCTTTCTTT.

The rearrangement uses TRBV5-1 and TRBJ2-1; D remains ambiguous. The CDR3 length is 16 residues. Trimming shortened V by 4 bases and J by 2 bases, and 16 bases separated the two germline ends. Germline V gene lookup returns CDR1 SGHRS and CDR2 YFSETQ. The CDR3 loop reads CASSPNTLGTYNEQFF. The CDR3 DNA sequence: TGCGCCAGCAGCCCGAACACATTGGGCACCTACAATGAGCAGTTCTTC.

The J gene is TRBJ1-2, the V gene TRBV29-1; tentative D call: TRBD1 (6 bases). The CDR3 extends over 13 amino acids. Germline V gene lookup returns CDR1 SQVTM and CDR2 ANQGSEA. Trimming pared 6 bases from V and 0 bases from J, leaving 11 bases between. As DNA, the CDR3 is TGCAGCGTACAGGGACTAGCTAACTATGGCTACACCTTC. Translated: CSVQGLANYGYTF.

This rearrangement joins TRBV11-2 to TRBJ2-3, with D possibly matching TRBD2 (5 bases). With 0 bases removed from V and 1 base from J, the gap between germline ends came to 17 bases. Germline V gene data show CDR1 as SGHAT and CDR2 as FQNNGV. This CDR3 has 18 residues. In DNA, the CDR3 is TGTGCCAGCAGCTTAGATCGGGGTTTCACTTCTCGCACAGATACGCAGTATTTT. Encoded protein: CASSLDRGFTSRTDTQYF.

This chain connects TRBV3-1 (or the pseudogene TRBV3-2) to TRBJ2-4; 9 bases align to TRBD1. In germline, CDR1 is LGHDT, CDR2 YNNKEL (reference sequence). The CDR3 contains 14 residues. Losses at the gene ends were 6 bases for V and 5 bases for J; bases not matched to a gene: 5. The CDR3 DNA reads as TGTGCCAGCAGTCTCCGGACAGGGGAAAACATTCAGTACTTC. This encodes CASSLRTGENIQYF.

This clone was found a few times. The chain uses TRBV11-3 and TRBJ2-1; 8 nucleotides agree with TRBD1. CDR3 size: 13 residues. V was clipped by 4 bases and J by 5 bases; unmatched bases: 1. The germline V gene has CDR1 SGHNT and CDR2 YENEEA. CDR3 in amino acids: CASSSDRDNEQFF. CDR3 in DNA: TGTGCCAGCAGCTCGGACAGGGACAATGAGCAGTTCTTC.

This clone was observed a single time. The chain links TRBV5-1 to TRBJ1-1; D is undetermined. CDR3 size: 14 residues. The V gene's germline CDR1 is SGHRS and CDR2 YFSETQ. Trimming took off 0 bases at V and 5 bases at J, with 11 bases between the two ends. CDR3 nucleotides: TGCGCCAGCAGCTTGGATGGGAGAGATACTGAAGCTTTCTTT. Its protein product is CASSLDGRDTEAFF.

In regard to this clone: The identical CDR3 is also encoded by other nucleotide sequences in the sample. The chain employs TRBV28 and TRBJ2-7; D gene ambiguous. This CDR3 spans 11 amino acids. CDR1 and CDR2 (germline): MDHEN, SYDVKM. Trimming removed 5 bases from V and 3 bases from J, with 5 bases in between. The CDR3 DNA sequence: TGTGCCAGCAGTCCCGGCTACGAGCAGTACTTC. It translates to CASSPGYEQYF.

This chain links TRBV28 with TRBJ2-2; D gene ambiguous. Trimming pared 10 bases from V and 1 base from J, leaving 7 bases between. The length of the CDR3 is 12 residues. Germline V gene lookup returns CDR1 MDHEN and CDR2 SYDVKM. As DNA, the CDR3 is TGTGCCACCGCGGAGAACACCGGGGAGCTGTTTTTT. It is translated as CATAENTGELFF.

The chain joins TRBV3-1 (or the pseudogene TRBV3-2) to TRBJ2-1; 14 nucleotides align to TRBD2. The trim removed 3 bases at V and 8 bases at J, leaving 9 bases unmatched. The V gene's germline CDR1 is LGHDT and CDR2 YNNKEL (reference sequence). The CDR3 is 17 amino acids. For the CDR3, the DNA is TGTGCCAGCAGCCACTCCAGACTAGCGGGGGGGACCTATGAGCAGTTCTTC. It codes for CASSHSRLAGGTYEQFF.

The CDR3 DNA is TGTGCCAGCAGTTACTTGGGCAGAAAGAACACTGAAGCTTTCTTT. This codes for CASSYLGRKNTEAFF. The J gene is TRBJ1-1, the V gene TRBV6-5; D is unclear. The CDR3 runs 15 residues. With 1 base removed from V and 1 base from J, the gap between germline ends came to 10 bases. Germline CDR1 MNHEY, CDR2 SVGAGI.

The V and J genes are TRBV6-5 and TRBJ1-6; possibly TRBD1 for D (5 bases). CDR1 MNHEY and CDR2 SVGAGI come from the germline V gene. The CDR3 is 16 residues long. With 0 bases removed from V and 7 bases from J, the gap between germline ends came to 13 bases. The CDR3 region has the DNA TGTGCCAGCAGTTACTCCCGGCAGGGCTCCAATTCACCCCTCCACTTT. Protein product: CASSYSRQGSNSPLHF.

The CDR3 DNA is TGTGCCAGCAGCCTCAGCGGGGTCCACAATGAGCAGTTCTTC. Encoded protein: CASSLSGVHNEQFF. The chain carries TRBV7-2 and TRBJ2-1, with 7 bases that match TRBD2. CDR1 and CDR2 from the germline V gene are SGHTA and FQGNSA. CDR3 length: 14 residues. J was trimmed by 5 bases and V by 5 bases; bases with no gene match: 6.

The chain joins TRBV19 to TRBJ2-5; D possibly corresponds to TRBD1 (6 bases). Germline CDR1 and CDR2: LNHDA and SQIVND (reference sequence). The CDR3 is 14 amino acids. Trimming left V 3 bases short and J 1 base short, with 9 bases between. The CDR3 is CASSMWGLQETQYF. CDR3 bases: TGTGCCAGTAGTATGTGGGGGCTCCAAGAGACCCAGTACTTC.

The V call is TRBV5-8, the J call TRBJ1-5; D remains unclear. Per germline, CDR1 SGHTS and CDR2 YDEGEE. The CDR3 is 14 residues long. The V end was cut by 2 bases, the J end by 6 bases, with 12 bases between. CDR3 region: CASSFGVGSQPQHF. Here the CDR3 DNA reads TGTGCCAGCAGCTTCGGGGTGGGGAGTCAGCCCCAGCATTTT. Supplemented by reference TRBV5-8 and TRBJ1-5, the full variable domain reads EAGVTQSPTHLIKTRGQQATLRCSPISGHTSVYWYQQALGLGLQFLLWYDEGEERNRGNFPPRFSGRQFPNYSSELNVNALELEDSALYLCASSFGVGSQPQHFGDGTRLSIL.

The chain has TRBV25-1 and TRBJ1-1, with a weak D call TRBD1 (6 bases). With 7 bases removed from V and 2 bases from J, the gap between germline ends came to 11 bases. CDR1 is MGHDK, CDR2 SYGVNS, per germline. CDR3 length: 13 amino acids. CDR3 in DNA: TGTGCCAGCAACGCACAGGGTAACACTGAAGCTTTCTTT. Translated, it gives CASNAQGNTEAFF. The full variable domain, rest sourced from reference TRBV25-1 and TRBJ1-1, is EADIYQTPRYLVIGTGKKITLECSQTMGHDKMYWYQQDPGMELHLIHYSYGVNSTEKGDLSSESTVSRIRTEHFPLTLESARPSHTSQYLCASNAQGNTEAFFGQGTRLTVV.

The chain is built from TRBV3-1 (or the pseudogene TRBV3-2) and TRBJ1-6, with D hard to call. Trimming pared 7 bases from V and 8 bases from J, leaving 15 bases between. The germline V gene has CDR1 LGHDT and CDR2 YNNKEL (reference sequence). The CDR3 sequence is 14 residues long. CDR3 region: CASTSTLLDSPLHF. In DNA, the CDR3 is TGTGCCAGCACCTCCACTCTCCTAGATTCACCCCTCCACTTT.

CDR3 nucleotide sequence: TGTGCCAGTAGTCCGGGACAGGGGGCCGCAAAACTGTTTTTT. This sequence encodes CASSPGQGAAKLFF. The chain employs TRBV19 and TRBJ1-4, with 12 bases lining up with TRBD1. The CDR3 covers 14 residues. V shed 5 bases and J 10 bases; nucleotides not matched to a gene: 5. The V gene's germline CDR1 is LNHDA and CDR2 SQIVND (reference sequence).

V and J are TRBV11-2 and TRBJ1-1; TRBD1 matches at 7 bases. V dropped 5 bases and J dropped 0; count of bases not matched to a gene: 6. Germline CDR1 reads SGHAT; CDR2 reads FQNNGV. CDR3 length: 15 residues. DNA for the CDR3: TGTGCCAGCAGCCAACAGGGGCGAATGAACACTGAAGCTTTCTTT. This encodes CASSQQGRMNTEAFF. The entire variable domain, with the rest obtained from reference TRBV11-2 and TRBJ1-1, is as follows: EAGVAQSPRYKIIEKRQSVAFWCNPISGHATLYWYQQILGQGPKLLIQFQNNGVVDDSQLPKDRFSAERLKGVDSTLKIQPAKLEDSAVYLCASSQQGRMNTEAFFGQGTRLTVV.

The rearrangement links TRBV7-2 to TRBJ2-7; a possible D gene is TRBD2 (6 bases). The V end was cut by 1 base, the J end by 0 bases, with 22 bases between. Germline assignment: CDR1 SGHTA and CDR2 FQGNSA. The CDR3 consists of 19 residues. The CDR3 DNA reads TGTGCCAGCAGCTTAGAGGGGCCTTCGTGGCGGGGTTCCTCCTACGAGCAGTACTTC. This translates into CASSLEGPSWRGSSYEQYF.

The chain employs TRBV9 and TRBJ1-6; 7 nucleotides match TRBD1. The V gene's germline CDR1 is SGDLS and CDR2 YYNGEE. The V and J ends lost 0 bases and 6 bases, in that order; junction bases with no gene match: 6. This CDR3 has 16 amino acids. CDR3 coding DNA: TGTGCCAGCAGCGTAGTAGGGGGCGAGGGTAATTCACCCCTCCACTTT. Translating it yields CASSVVGGEGNSPLHF.

The sample holds one count of this clone. Its ends do not fully match the called genes, so a read error is possible. The V call is TRBV7-7, the J call TRBJ1-1; maybe TRBD1 (5 bases). The CDR3 length is 13 residues. Germline lookup yields CDR1 SSHAT and CDR2 FNYEAQ (reference sequence). The CDR3 loop reads CASSLQENTEAFF. The DNA of the CDR3 is TGTGCTAGCAGCTTACAGGAGAACACTGAAGCTTTCTTT.

The V gene is TRBV9, the J gene TRBJ1-6, with a tentative D call TRBD1 (6 bases). CDR3 length equals 14 residues. V lost 8 bases and J 7 bases, leaving 16 bases between the germline ends. The germline CDR1 and CDR2 sequences are SGDLS and YYNGEE. This chain's CDR3 is CASKGDRYNSPLHF. The CDR3 DNA is TGTGCCAGTAAGGGAGACAGGTACAATTCACCCCTCCACTTT.

The rearrangement joins TRBV2 to TRBJ1-1; D is unresolved. CDR3 length equals 13 residues. Germline-derived CDR1 and CDR2 are SNHLY and FYNNEI. With 3 bases removed from V and 7 bases from J, the gap between germline ends came to 12 bases. The CDR3 spells CASSDQGSDEAFF. CDR3 coding DNA: TGTGCCAGCAGTGATCAAGGGAGCGATGAAGCTTTCTTT.

This clone was seen more than once but under ten times. This rearrangement joins TRBV19 to TRBJ1-1, with 7 bases that match TRBD1. This CDR3 is 15 amino acids long. The V gene end was trimmed by 3 bases and the J gene end by 3 bases; junction bases not matched to a gene: 7. The germline V gene has CDR1 LNHDA and CDR2 SQIVND (reference sequence). The CDR3 loop reads CASSIGNQGDTEAFF. The CDR3 coding sequence is TGTGCCAGTAGTATTGGAAATCAGGGGGACACTGAAGCTTTCTTT.

The table lists this clone with a few counts. The CDR3 nucleotides read TGCAGCGTTGAAGTTCCCGGGAAGGGACAGGATAACCTTGGGTTCTTC. This gives the protein CSVEVPGKGQDNLGFF. The genes are TRBV29-1 and TRBJ2-1, with TRBD1 matching over 8 bases. The CDR3 has 16 amino acids. CDR1 SQVTM and CDR2 ANQGSEA come from the germline V gene. The V and J ends lost 1 base and 15 bases, in that order; junction bases with no gene match: 20.

This clone was detected only a few times. The CDR3 nucleotides are TGTGCCAGCAGCCCGGGAGGGCGGGGGGGCCTCGGCAAAAACATTCAGTACTTC. Its translation: CASSPGGRGGLGKNIQYF. This chain connects TRBV5-4 to TRBJ2-4; TRBD2 agrees at 9 bases. This CDR3 spans 18 amino acids. The germline V gene has CDR1 SGHNT and CDR2 YYREEE (reference sequence). J was trimmed by 3 bases and V by 4 bases; bases with no gene match: 14. The full variable domain, in which reference TRBV5-4 and TRBJ2-4 provide the parts outside the CDR3, is ETGVTQSPTHLIKTRGQQVTLRCSSQSGHNTVSWYQQALGQGPQFIFQYYREEENGRGNFPPRFSGLQFPNYSSELNVNALELDDSALYLCASSPGGRGGLGKNIQYFGAGTRLSVL.

The gene calls are TRBV27 and TRBJ1-1; D ambiguous. The germline V gene encodes CDR1 MNHEY and CDR2 SMNVEV (reference sequence). CDR3 size: 12 residues. V was cut by 7 bases and J by 7 bases, with 13 bases left in between. The CDR3 DNA reads TGTGCCAGCACCCCTGGGTCGGGTGAAGCTTTCTTT. It is translated as CASTPGSGEAFF.

The rearrangement joins TRBV27 to TRBJ1-2; perhaps TRBD1 as D (5 bases). The V and J ends lost 6 bases and 4 bases respectively, with 12 bases between them. Per the germline V gene, CDR1 is MNHEY and CDR2 is SMNVEV (reference sequence). This CDR3 is built from 13 residues. The CDR3 here is CASSDSHPYGYTF. DNA for the CDR3: TGTGCCAGCAGCGACAGTCACCCCTATGGCTACACCTTC.